The 28 T cell receptor beta chains listed next were all sequenced from one sample in a study of patients and donors after allogeneic stem cell transplantation. One entry per CDR3 protein, called by TCRdb with MiXCR from the RT-PCR reads. The sample lists roughly 200,000 distinct CDR3 sequences; 41% were seen once. The sample taken for sequencing was blood, either unsorted or a sorted T cell fraction (not recorded which). These receptors were taken from a human donor who was either an allogeneic HSCT recipient or a stem cell or donor lymphocyte infusion donor (not recorded which). It is not recorded whose cells these are; they may come from a transplant donor.

This clonotype was observed a handful of times. CDR3 in DNA: TGTGCCAGCAGTCTACGGGGACTGACTCCTGGAAACACCATATATTTT. Translating it yields CASSLRGLTPGNTIYF. The rearrangement uses TRBV12-3 or TRBV12-4 and TRBJ1-3; D possibly corresponds to TRBD1 (5 bases). There are 16 residues in the CDR3. V shed 5 bases and J shed 2 bases, with 16 bases lying between them.

The chain carries TRBV4-1 and TRBJ1-5; a possible D gene is TRBD1 (6 bases). Trimming stripped 0 bases from V and 0 bases from J, with 24 bases between. CDR3 size: 21 residues. CDR1 and CDR2 (germline): MGHRA, YSYEKL. The CDR3 DNA is TGCGCCAGCAGCCAAGATCAAAAGAAGGGGGAACCCTCTTATAGCAATCAGCCCCAGCATTTT. This encodes CASSQDQKKGEPSYSNQPQHF.

CDR3 loop: CASREDSHQETQYF. The DNA for the CDR3 is TGTGCCAGCAGAGAAGATAGCCATCAAGAGACCCAGTACTTC. The rearrangement links TRBV7-6 to TRBJ2-5; D remains ambiguous. Between the trimmed V and J ends, which lost 6 bases and 2 bases, there was a span of 13 bases. Germline V gene sequence: CDR1 SGHVS, CDR2 FNYEAQ. The CDR3 is 14 amino acids.

The table lists this clonotype with a count of one. This chain uses TRBV28 with TRBJ2-7; 7 bases match TRBD2. With 8 bases clipped from V and 3 bases from J, the junction kept 4 bases outside the gene matches. Germline lookup yields CDR1 MDHEN and CDR2 SYDVKM. The CDR3 loop spans 12 amino acids. This CDR3 is CASEGGSYEQYF. The CDR3 DNA sequence: TGTGCCAGCGAGGGCGGGAGCTACGAGCAGTACTTC.

At least ten counts were recorded for this clonotype. The chain links TRBV4-3 to TRBJ2-3; TRBD2 might be the D (5 bases). The ends were cut back, 1 base at V and 4 bases at J, with 15 bases in the middle. The CDR3 runs 16 residues. Germline V gene sequence: CDR1 LGHNA, CDR2 YSLEER. For the CDR3, the DNA is TGCGCCAGCAGCCAAGCCGGTCGAGGGAGAGCAGATACGCAGTATTTT. Translated, it gives CASSQAGRGRADTQYF.

The chain carries TRBV6-5 and TRBJ2-3; 10 positions agree with TRBD2. CDR1 and CDR2 from the germline V gene are MNHEY and SVGAGI. This CDR3 is 17 amino acids long. V shed 0 bases, J shed 4 bases, and the junction held 7 bases outside the gene matches. As DNA, the CDR3 is TGTGCCAGCAGTTACTCCGGTCGGCTAGCGGGAGCAGATACGCAGTATTTT. Amino acid sequence: CASSYSGRLAGADTQYF.

The chain carries TRBV6-6 and TRBJ1-1; D not certain. V was pared by 6 bases and J by 4 bases, with 21 bases between. The CDR3 loop spans 16 amino acids. Germline-derived CDR1 and CDR2 are MNHNY and SVGAGI (reference sequence). The chain's CDR3 is CASSPLEIDPGTEAFF. The CDR3 DNA sequence: TGTGCCAGCAGCCCCCTCGAAATAGATCCGGGCACTGAAGCTTTCTTT.

This clonotype has only one observation. V is TRBV12-3 or TRBV12-4 and J is TRBJ2-7, with 10 bases that match TRBD2. J gave up 6 bases and V 5 bases, and 7 bases lay outside the gene matches. The CDR3 has 14 residues. The CDR3 is CASSPLAGVSEQYF. The CDR3, as DNA: TGTGCCAGCAGTCCGCTAGCGGGAGTAAGCGAGCAGTACTTC.

This clonotype turned up a few times. The chain is built from TRBV6-6 and TRBJ1-2; D perhaps matches TRBD1 (5 bases). Trimming took off 6 bases at V and 4 bases at J, with 15 bases between the two ends. This CDR3 contains 14 residues. Germline V CDR1 and CDR2: MNHNY, SVGAGI (reference sequence). The CDR3 spells CASSTRSTVYGYTF. Here the CDR3 DNA reads TGTGCCAGCAGCACCCGGTCGACAGTCTATGGCTACACCTTC.

A few counts support this clonotype. CDR3 nucleotide sequence: TGCGCCAGCAGCTTGCATACGACTAACTATGGCTACACCTTC. It specifies CASSLHTTNYGYTF. The V call is TRBV5-1, the J call TRBJ1-2; the D is unclear. From germline, CDR1 is SGHRS and CDR2 YFSETQ. Trimming removed 1 base from V and 0 bases from J, with 7 bases in between. The CDR3 contains 14 residues. The whole variable domain, filled in from reference TRBV5-1 and TRBJ1-2, reads KAGVTQTPRYLIKTRGQQVTLSCSPISGHRSVSWYQQTPGQGLQFLFEYFSETQRNKGNFPGRFSGRQFSNSRSEMNVSTLELGDSALYLCASSLHTTNYGYTFGSGTRLTVV.

The chain uses TRBV27 and TRBJ1-5; D may be TRBD1 (5 bases). This CDR3 contains 15 residues. Trimming left V 2 bases short and J 0 bases short, with 8 bases between. Germline lookup yields CDR1 MNHEY and CDR2 SMNVEV (reference sequence). As DNA, the CDR3 is TGTGCCAGCAGTTTAGCCAGGGTTAGCAATCAGCCCCAGCATTTT. Amino acids: CASSLARVSNQPQHF.

This sequence joins TRBV25-1 and TRBJ2-2; D not certain. There are 13 residues in the CDR3. Germline V gives CDR1 MGHDK, CDR2 SYGVNS. The V and J ends lost 6 bases and 0 bases respectively, with 5 bases between them. Here the CDR3 reads CASSTPNTGELFF. CDR3 nucleotide sequence: TGTGCCAGCAGCACACCGAACACCGGGGAGCTGTTTTTT.

CDR3 nucleotide sequence: TGTGCCAGCAGTTTATTGGAAGTGGGGACTAGTAGAAATGAGCAGTTCTTC. The encoded protein is CASSLLEVGTSRNEQFF. The rearrangement links TRBV27 to TRBJ2-1; 8 bases agree with TRBD2. After removal of 1 base from V and 7 bases from J, the junction contained 12 bases not matched to a gene. The CDR3 spans 17 residues. From germline, CDR1 is MNHEY and CDR2 SMNVEV (reference sequence).

This clonotype is a singleton in its sample. The rearrangement uses TRBV12-3 or TRBV12-4 and TRBJ1-1; no firm D call. CDR3 length: 15 residues. Trimming took off 4 bases at V and 3 bases at J, with 15 bases between the two ends. The CDR3 DNA reads TGTGCCAGCAGTTACTGGGGTGCCGGGGACACTGAAGCTTTCTTT. Protein: CASSYWGAGDTEAFF.

The chain joins TRBV3-1 to TRBJ2-1, with D possibly TRBD2 on 6 matching bases. Deletions cut 1 base from V and 8 bases from J, with 18 bases between. The CDR3 consists of 16 residues. The germline V gene encodes CDR1 LGHDT and CDR2 YNNKEL (reference sequence). This CDR3 is CASSQGLARTVYEQFF. The DNA of the CDR3 is TGTGCCAGCAGCCAAGGGCTAGCGCGCACCGTGTATGAGCAGTTCTTC.

The chain uses TRBV15 and TRBJ1-2; D ambiguous. The germline gives CDR1 LNHNV, CDR2 YYDKDF (reference sequence). This CDR3 is 13 amino acids long. Deletions cut 0 bases from V and 9 bases from J, with 11 bases between. The CDR3 DNA reads as TGTGCCACCAGCAGAGATCATCCTGGGAGCTACACCTTC. Translating gives CATSRDHPGSYTF.

This chain uses TRBV19 with TRBJ1-1; perhaps TRBD1 as D (5 bases). Trimming cost V 6 bases and J 0 bases, with 14 bases left between them. The CDR3 totals 15 residues. CDR1 and CDR2 from the germline V gene are LNHDA and SQIVND (reference sequence). The CDR3 protein is CASRDRLGVNTEAFF. The CDR3 nucleotides are TGTGCCAGTAGGGACCGTCTGGGGGTGAACACTGAAGCTTTCTTT.

V is TRBV4-1 and J is TRBJ1-1; D possibly corresponds to TRBD1 (6 bases). Germline CDR1 is MGHRA and CDR2 is YSYEKL. The CDR3 has 18 residues. Between the trimmed V and J ends, which lost 0 bases and 1 base, there was a span of 18 bases. The chain's CDR3 is CASSQDLSDRLKNTEAFF. CDR3 bases: TGCGCCAGCAGCCAAGATCTAAGCGACAGGCTAAAGAACACTGAAGCTTTCTTT.

V and J are TRBV7-2 and TRBJ1-1; D is possibly TRBD1 (5 bases). This CDR3 has 15 residues. Germline CDR1 and CDR2: SGHTA and FQGNSA. V was shortened by 6 bases and J by 1 base, with 15 bases between the two germline ends. CDR3 sequence: CASSHYGASNTEAFF. Here the CDR3 DNA reads TGTGCCAGCAGTCATTATGGGGCCTCGAACACTGAAGCTTTCTTT.

J is TRBJ1-2 and V is TRBV29-1; tentative D call: TRBD1 (5 bases). The V gene's germline CDR1 is SQVTM and CDR2 ANQGSEA. V gave up 6 bases and J gave up 1 base, with 12 bases separating them. This CDR3 comprises 13 residues. The CDR3 sequence is CSVVTAGNYGYTF. CDR3 in DNA: TGCAGCGTGGTGACAGCTGGTAACTATGGCTACACCTTC.

Comments on this clonotype: At one end, the junction sequence differs from germline, possibly due to a read error. The V call is TRBV28, the J call TRBJ1-2; D perhaps matches TRBD1 (6 bases). The CDR3 has 11 amino acids. Germline CDR1 and CDR2: MDHEN and SYDVKM. The CDR3 spells CASSSPQDRDF. The DNA for the CDR3 is TGTGCCAGCAGTTCCCCCCAGGACAGAGACTTC.

V usage is TRBV7-8 and J usage is TRBJ2-2; the match to TRBD2 covers 8 bases. The CDR3 sequence is 18 residues long. Germline loops: CDR1 SGHVS, CDR2 FQNEAQ. V lost 3 bases to trimming and J lost 3 bases; unmatched junction nucleotides: 12. The DNA of the CDR3 is TGTGCCAGCAGCTTCGTTTTAGCGGGATTGGTGGACACCGGGGAGCTGTTTTTT. Its protein product is CASSFVLAGLVDTGELFF. Using reference TRBV7-8 and TRBJ2-2 for the parts outside the CDR3, the full variable domain is GAGVSQSPRYKVAKRGQDVALRCDPISGHVSLFWYQQALGQGPEFLTYFQNEAQLDKSGLPSDRFFAERPEGSVSTLKIQRTQQEDSAVYLCASSFVLAGLVDTGELFFGEGSRLTVL.

This clonotype was seen only a few times. This rearrangement joins TRBV12-3 or TRBV12-4 to TRBJ1-2; D not certain. This CDR3 is built from 12 residues. Trimming shortened V by 3 bases and J by 2 bases, and 4 bases separated the two germline ends. The CDR3 DNA reads as TGTGCCAGCAGTTTCCCGAACTATGGCTACACCTTC. It is translated as CASSFPNYGYTF.

This rearrangement joins TRBV24-1 to TRBJ2-4, with 8 nucleotides matching TRBD1. Unmatched junction bases numbered 4, after V lost 4 bases and J lost 0 bases. The CDR3 totals 16 residues. Germline V gene sequence: CDR1 KGHDR, CDR2 SFDVKD. This CDR3 reads CATSDTTGEAKNIQYF. CDR3 sequence (DNA): TGTGCCACCAGTGACACGACAGGGGAAGCCAAAAACATTCAGTACTTC.

The chain carries TRBV6-5 and TRBJ2-5, with 8 bases matching TRBD2. Germline trimming cut 0 bases from V and 5 bases from J; bases unmatched to any gene: 8. The germline CDR1 and CDR2 sequences are MNHEY and SVGAGI. This CDR3 is 16 amino acids long. As DNA, the CDR3 is TGTGCCAGCAGTTACTCGCCCAGCGGGAGTGGGGAGACCCAGTACTTC. Translating it yields CASSYSPSGSGETQYF.

In its sample, this clonotype was seen a few times. The chain has TRBV5-6 and TRBJ1-3; 8 nucleotides agree with TRBD1. CDR1 SGHDT and CDR2 YYEEEE come from the germline V gene. CDR3 length: 15 amino acids. V lost 1 base and J lost 2; bases outside the gene matches: 2. The CDR3 sequence: CASSLRQGPGNTIYF. Here the CDR3 DNA reads TGTGCCAGCAGCTTGCGACAGGGGCCTGGAAACACCATATATTTT.

The CDR3 sequence is CSARLAGGNEQFF. The CDR3 bases are TGCAGTGCTAGGTTAGCGGGGGGCAATGAGCAGTTCTTC. The V gene is TRBV20-1, the J gene TRBJ2-1; 10 bases agree with TRBD2. The CDR3 extends over 13 amino acids. Germline CDR1 and CDR2: DFQATT and SNEGSKA (reference sequence). V was pared by 3 bases and J by 6 bases, with 2 bases of the junction left unmatched.

The gene calls are TRBV5-1 and TRBJ1-1; D gene ambiguous. The germline gives CDR1 SGHRS, CDR2 YFSETQ. This CDR3 region has 15 residues. The V end was cut by 0 bases, the J end by 3 bases, with 12 bases between. CDR3: CASSLASQADTEAFF. The CDR3 nucleotides are TGCGCCAGCAGCTTGGCGTCCCAGGCAGACACTGAAGCTTTCTTT.